This T cell receptor beta chain emerged from a study of T cell responses to AZD1222 COVID-19 vaccine. General study results and limits: Increased Spike-specific TCR breadth and depth were observed after two AZD1222 doses. Among those given AZD1222, only five to seven were seropositive at baseline. CD4 TCRs associated with vaccination spanned spike, dominating at 160-218 and 743-854.

Generated by immunoSEQ multiplex PCR, the TCRdb table keeps only in-frame clones and is missing some. The table has around 91,000 clones, approximately 91% seen once; the top ten hold roughly a fifth. Remarks on this clone: The target antigen is unknown.

Trimming shortened V by 3 bases and J by 1 base, and 7 bases separated the two germline ends. Germline V gene sequence: CDR1 MDHEN, CDR2 SYDVKM. The CDR3 extends over 14 amino acids. The chain is built from TRBV28 and TRBJ2-4; a possible D gene is TRBD1 (6 bases). This clonotype was sampled from an adult in good health. Sequenced here: peripheral blood, sampled on day 0 of AZD1222 vaccination. As DNA, the CDR3 is TGTGCCAGCAGTTTTGGGGGCGCCAAAAACATTCAGTACTTC. Encoded protein: CASSFGGAKNIQYF.